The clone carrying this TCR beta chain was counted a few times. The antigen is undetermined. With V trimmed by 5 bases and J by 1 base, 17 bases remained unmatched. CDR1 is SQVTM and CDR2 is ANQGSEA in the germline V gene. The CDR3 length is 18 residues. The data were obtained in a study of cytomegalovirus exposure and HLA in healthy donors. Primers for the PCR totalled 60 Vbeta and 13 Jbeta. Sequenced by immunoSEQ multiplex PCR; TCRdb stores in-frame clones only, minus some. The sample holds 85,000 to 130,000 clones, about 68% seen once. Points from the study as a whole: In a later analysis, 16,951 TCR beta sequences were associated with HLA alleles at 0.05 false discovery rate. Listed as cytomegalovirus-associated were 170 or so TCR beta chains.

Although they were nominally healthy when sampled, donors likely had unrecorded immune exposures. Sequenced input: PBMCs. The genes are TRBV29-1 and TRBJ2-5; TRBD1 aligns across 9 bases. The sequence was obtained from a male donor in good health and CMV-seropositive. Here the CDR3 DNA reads TGCAGCGTTCCCCAAGGCCCCGGACAGGGGAGCCGCCAAGAGACCCAGTACTTC. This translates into CSVPQGPGQGSRQETQYF.